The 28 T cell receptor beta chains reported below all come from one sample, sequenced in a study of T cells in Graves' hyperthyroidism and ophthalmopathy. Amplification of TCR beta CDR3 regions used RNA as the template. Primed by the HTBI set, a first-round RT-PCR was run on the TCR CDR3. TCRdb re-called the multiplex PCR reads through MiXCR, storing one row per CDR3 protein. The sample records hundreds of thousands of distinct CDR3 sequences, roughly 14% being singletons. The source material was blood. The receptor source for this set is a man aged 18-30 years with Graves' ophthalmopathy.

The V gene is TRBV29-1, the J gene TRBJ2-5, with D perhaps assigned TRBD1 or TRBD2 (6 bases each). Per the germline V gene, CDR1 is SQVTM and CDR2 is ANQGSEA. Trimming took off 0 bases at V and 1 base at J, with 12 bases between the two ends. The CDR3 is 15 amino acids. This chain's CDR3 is CSVEDLKGGQETQYF. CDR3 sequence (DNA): TGCAGCGTTGAAGATCTGAAGGGGGGCCAAGAGACCCAGTACTTC.

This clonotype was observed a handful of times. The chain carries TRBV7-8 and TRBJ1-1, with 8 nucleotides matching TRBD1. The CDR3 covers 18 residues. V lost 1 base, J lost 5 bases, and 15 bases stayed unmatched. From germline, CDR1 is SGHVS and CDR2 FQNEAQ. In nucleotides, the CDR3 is TGTGCCAGCAGCTTAGAATTGGCGAGGACAGGGTATCATACTGAAGCTTTCTTT. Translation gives CASSLELARTGYHTEAFF.

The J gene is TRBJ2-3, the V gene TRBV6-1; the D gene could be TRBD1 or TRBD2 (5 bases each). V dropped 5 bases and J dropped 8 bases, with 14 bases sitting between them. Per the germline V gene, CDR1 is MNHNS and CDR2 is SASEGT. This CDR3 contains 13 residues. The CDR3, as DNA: TGTGCCAGCAGTTGGGGACCCCGAGGTACGCAGTATTTT. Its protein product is CASSWGPRGTQYF.

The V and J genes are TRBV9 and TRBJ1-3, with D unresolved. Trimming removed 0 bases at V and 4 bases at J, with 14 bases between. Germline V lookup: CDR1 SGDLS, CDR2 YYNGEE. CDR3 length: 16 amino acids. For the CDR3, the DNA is TGTGCCAGCAGCGTAGGGGTGGGAATGGCCGGAAACACCATATATTTT. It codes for CASSVGVGMAGNTIYF. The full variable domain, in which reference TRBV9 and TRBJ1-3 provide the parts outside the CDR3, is DSGVTQTPKHLITATGQRVTLRCSPRSGDLSVYWYQQSLDQGLQFLIQYYNGEERAKGNILERFSAQQFPDLHSELNLSSLELGDSALYFCASSVGVGMAGNTIYFGEGSWLTVV.

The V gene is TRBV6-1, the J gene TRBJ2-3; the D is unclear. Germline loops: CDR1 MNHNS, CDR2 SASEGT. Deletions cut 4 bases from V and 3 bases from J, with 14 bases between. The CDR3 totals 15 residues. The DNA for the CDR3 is TGTGCCAGCAGTGGCAAGCTCGACGGGACAGATACGCAGTATTTT. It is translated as CASSGKLDGTDTQYF.

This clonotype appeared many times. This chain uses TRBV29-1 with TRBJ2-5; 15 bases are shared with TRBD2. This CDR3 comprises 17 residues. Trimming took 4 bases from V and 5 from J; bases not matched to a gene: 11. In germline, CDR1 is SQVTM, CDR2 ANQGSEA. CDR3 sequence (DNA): TGCAGCGTTGGGGGACTAGCGGGAGGACTTGTTTCGGAGACCCAGTACTTC. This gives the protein CSVGGLAGGLVSETQYF. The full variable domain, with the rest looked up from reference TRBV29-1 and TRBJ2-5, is SAVISQKPSRDICQRGTSLTIQCQVDSQVTMMFWYRQQPGQSLTLIATANQGSEATYESGFVIDKFPISRPNLTFSTLTVSNMSPEDSSIYLCSVGGLAGGLVSETQYFGPGTRLLVL.

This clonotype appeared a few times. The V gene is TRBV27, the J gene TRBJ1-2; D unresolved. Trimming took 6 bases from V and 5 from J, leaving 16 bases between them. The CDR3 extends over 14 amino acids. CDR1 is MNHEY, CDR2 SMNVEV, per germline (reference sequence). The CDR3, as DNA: TGTGCCAGCAGCCCGAGGTGGGTACGGTATGGCTACACCTTC. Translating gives CASSPRWVRYGYTF.

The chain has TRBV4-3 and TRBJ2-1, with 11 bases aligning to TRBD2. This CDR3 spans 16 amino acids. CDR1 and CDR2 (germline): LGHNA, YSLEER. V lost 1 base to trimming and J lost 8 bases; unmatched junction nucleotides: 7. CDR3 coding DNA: TGCGCCAGCAGCCAAGTCTTAGCGGGGGGGCTGGATGAGCAGTTCTTC. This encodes CASSQVLAGGLDEQFF.

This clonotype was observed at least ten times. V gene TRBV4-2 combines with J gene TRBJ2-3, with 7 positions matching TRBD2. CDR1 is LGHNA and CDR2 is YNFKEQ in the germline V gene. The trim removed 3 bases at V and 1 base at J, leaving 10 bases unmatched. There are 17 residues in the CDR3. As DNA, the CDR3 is TGTGCCAGCAGCCAGGAGGACTTGGGAGGGCGCACAGATACGCAGTATTTT. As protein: CASSQEDLGGRTDTQYF.

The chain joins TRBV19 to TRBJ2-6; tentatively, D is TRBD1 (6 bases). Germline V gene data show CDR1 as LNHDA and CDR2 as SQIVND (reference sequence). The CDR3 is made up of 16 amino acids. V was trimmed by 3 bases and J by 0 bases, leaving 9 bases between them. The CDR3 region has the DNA TGTGCCAGTAGTATGTTGGGGGCCTCTGGGGCCAACGTCCTGACTTTC. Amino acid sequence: CASSMLGASGANVLTF. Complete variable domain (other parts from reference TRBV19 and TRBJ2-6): DGGITQSPKYLFRKEGQNVTLSCEQNLNHDAMYWYRQDPGQGLRLIYYSQIVNDFQKGDIAEGYSVSREKKESFPLTVTSAQKNPTAFYLCASSMLGASGANVLTFGAGSRLTVL.

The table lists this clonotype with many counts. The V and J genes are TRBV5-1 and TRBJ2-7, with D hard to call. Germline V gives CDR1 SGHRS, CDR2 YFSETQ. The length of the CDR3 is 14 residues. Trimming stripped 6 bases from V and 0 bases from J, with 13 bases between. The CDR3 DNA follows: TGCGCCAGCAAGCAGCAGTCGAGCTCCTACGAGCAGTACTTC. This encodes CASKQQSSSYEQYF.

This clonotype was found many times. CDR3 coding DNA: TGTGCCAGCAGCACCGGACGGATAAGCTCCTACGAGCAGTACTTC. Encoded protein: CASSTGRISSYEQYF. The gene calls are TRBV9 and TRBJ2-7; D ambiguous. Germline V gene data show CDR1 as SGDLS and CDR2 as YYNGEE. With 4 bases removed from V and 0 bases from J, the gap between germline ends came to 14 bases. The CDR3 has 15 residues.

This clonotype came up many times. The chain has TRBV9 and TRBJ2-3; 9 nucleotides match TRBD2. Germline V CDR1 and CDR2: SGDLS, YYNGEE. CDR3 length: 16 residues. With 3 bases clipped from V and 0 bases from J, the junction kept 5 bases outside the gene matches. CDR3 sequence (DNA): TGTGCCAGCAGCGAACGACTAGCGGCAAGCACAGATACGCAGTATTTT. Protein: CASSERLAASTDTQYF.

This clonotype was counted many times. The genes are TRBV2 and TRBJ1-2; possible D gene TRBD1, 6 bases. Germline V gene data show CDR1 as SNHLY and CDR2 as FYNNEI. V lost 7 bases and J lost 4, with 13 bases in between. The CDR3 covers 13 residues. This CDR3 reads CASTPTGSYGYTF. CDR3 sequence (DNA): TGTGCCAGCACCCCTACAGGGTCCTATGGCTACACCTTC.

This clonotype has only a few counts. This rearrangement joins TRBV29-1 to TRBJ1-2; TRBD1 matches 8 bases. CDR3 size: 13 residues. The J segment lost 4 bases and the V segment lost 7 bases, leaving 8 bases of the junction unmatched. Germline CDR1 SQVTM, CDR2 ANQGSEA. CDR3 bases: TGCAGCGCCCAACAGGGGGGGGTCTATGGCTACACCTTC. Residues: CSAQQGGVYGYTF.

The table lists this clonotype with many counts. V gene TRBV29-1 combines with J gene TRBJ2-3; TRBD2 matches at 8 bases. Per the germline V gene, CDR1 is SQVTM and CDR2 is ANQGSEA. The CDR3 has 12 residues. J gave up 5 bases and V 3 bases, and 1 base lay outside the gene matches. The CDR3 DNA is TGCAGCGTTGAGGCGGGAGGAGATACGCAGTATTTT. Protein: CSVEAGGDTQYF.

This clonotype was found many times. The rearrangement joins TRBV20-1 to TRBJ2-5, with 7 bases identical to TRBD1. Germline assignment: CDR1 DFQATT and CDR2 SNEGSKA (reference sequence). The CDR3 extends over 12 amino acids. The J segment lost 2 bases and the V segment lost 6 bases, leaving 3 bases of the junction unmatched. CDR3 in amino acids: CSAPGQQETQYF. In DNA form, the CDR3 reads TGCAGTGCACCGGGACAGCAAGAGACCCAGTACTTC.

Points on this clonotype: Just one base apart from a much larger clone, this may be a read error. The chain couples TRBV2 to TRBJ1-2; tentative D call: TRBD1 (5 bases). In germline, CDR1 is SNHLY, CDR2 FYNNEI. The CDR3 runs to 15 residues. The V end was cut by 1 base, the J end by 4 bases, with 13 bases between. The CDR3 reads CASSEGDVTPYGYTF. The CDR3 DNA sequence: TGTGCCAGCAGTGAAGGGGACGTAACACCCTATGGCTACACCTTC.

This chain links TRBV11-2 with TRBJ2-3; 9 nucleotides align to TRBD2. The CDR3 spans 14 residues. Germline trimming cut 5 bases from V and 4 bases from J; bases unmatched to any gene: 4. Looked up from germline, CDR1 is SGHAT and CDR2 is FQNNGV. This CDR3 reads CASSGTSSADTQYF. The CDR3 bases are TGTGCCAGCAGCGGGACTAGCAGCGCAGATACGCAGTATTTT.

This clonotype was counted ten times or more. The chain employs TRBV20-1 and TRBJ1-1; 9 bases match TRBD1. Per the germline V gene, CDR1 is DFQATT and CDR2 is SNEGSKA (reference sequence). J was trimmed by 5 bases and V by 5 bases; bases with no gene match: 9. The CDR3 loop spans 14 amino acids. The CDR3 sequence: CSAEGTGRETEAFF. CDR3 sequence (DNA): TGCAGTGCTGAGGGGACAGGGAGGGAGACTGAAGCTTTCTTT.

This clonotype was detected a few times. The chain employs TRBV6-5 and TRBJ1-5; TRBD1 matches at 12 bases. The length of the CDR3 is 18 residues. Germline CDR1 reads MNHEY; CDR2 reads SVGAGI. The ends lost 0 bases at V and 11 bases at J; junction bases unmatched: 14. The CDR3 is CASSYSSTGTGGHRAQHF. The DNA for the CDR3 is TGTGCCAGCAGTTACTCATCAACCGGGACAGGGGGCCACAGGGCCCAGCATTTT.

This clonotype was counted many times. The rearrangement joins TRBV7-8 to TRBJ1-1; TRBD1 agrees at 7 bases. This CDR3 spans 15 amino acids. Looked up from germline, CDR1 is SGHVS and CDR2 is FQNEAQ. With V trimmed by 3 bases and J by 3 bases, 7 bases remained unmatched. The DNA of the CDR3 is TGTGCCAGCAGCTTTCTGACAGGGAGGGACACTGAAGCTTTCTTT. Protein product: CASSFLTGRDTEAFF.

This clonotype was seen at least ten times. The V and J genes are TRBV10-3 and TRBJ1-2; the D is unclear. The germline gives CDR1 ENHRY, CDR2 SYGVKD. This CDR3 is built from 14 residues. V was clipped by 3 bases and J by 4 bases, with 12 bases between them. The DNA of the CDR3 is TGTGCCATCAGTGACCCAACGGGAGTCTATGGCTACACCTTC. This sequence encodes CAISDPTGVYGYTF.

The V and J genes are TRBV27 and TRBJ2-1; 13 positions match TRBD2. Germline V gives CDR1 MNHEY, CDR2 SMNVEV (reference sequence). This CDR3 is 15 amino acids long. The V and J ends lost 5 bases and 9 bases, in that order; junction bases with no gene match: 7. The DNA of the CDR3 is TGTGCCAGCAGTCTCGGACTAGCGGGGGCGGCTGAGCAGTTCTTC. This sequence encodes CASSLGLAGAAEQFF.

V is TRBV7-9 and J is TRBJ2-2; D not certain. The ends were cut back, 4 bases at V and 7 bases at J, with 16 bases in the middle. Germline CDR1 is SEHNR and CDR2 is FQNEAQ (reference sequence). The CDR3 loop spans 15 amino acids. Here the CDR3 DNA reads TGTGCCAGCAGCTCCCAACGACTGGGTAACGGGGAGCTGTTTTTT. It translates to CASSSQRLGNGELFF.

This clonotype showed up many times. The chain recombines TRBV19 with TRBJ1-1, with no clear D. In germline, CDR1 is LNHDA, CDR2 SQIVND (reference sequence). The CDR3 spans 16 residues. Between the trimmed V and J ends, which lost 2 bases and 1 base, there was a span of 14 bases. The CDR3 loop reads CASSIMRWPGNTEAFF. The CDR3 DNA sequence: TGTGCCAGTAGTATAATGAGGTGGCCCGGGAACACTGAAGCTTTCTTT.

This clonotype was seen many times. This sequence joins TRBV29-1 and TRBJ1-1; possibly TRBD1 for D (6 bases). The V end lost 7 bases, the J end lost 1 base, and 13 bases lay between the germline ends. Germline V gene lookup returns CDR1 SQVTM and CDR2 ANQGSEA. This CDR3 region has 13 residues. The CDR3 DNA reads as TGCAGCGCAAGCCGACAGGAGAACACTGAAGCTTTCTTT. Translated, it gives CSASRQENTEAFF.

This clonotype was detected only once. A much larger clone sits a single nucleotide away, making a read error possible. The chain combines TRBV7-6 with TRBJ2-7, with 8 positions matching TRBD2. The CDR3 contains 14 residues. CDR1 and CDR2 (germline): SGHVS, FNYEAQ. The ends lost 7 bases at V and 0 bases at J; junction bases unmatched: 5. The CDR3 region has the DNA TGTGCCAGCACGCGGCGGGGGGACTCCTACGAGCAGTACTTC. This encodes CASTRRGDSYEQYF.